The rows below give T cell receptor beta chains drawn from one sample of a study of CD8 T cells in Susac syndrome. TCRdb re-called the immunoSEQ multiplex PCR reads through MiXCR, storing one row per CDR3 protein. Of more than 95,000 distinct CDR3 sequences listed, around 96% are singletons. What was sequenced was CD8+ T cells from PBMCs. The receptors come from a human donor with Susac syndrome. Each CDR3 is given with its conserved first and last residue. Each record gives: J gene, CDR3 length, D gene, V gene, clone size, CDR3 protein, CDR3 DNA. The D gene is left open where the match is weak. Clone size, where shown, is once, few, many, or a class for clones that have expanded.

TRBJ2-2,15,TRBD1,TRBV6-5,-,CASSLTGVWTGELFF,TGTGCCAGCAGCCTGACAGGGGTGTGGACCGGGGAGCTGTTTTTT
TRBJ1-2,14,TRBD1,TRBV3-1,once,CASTPGQGTYGYTF,TGTGCTTCAACCCCGGGACAGGGGACCTATGGCTACACCTTC
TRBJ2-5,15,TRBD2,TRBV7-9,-,CASSILAAQRETQYF,TGTGCCAGCAGCATACTAGCGGCCCAGAGGGAGACCCAGTACTTC
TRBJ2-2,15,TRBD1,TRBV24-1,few,CATSRDRGNTGELFF,TGTGCCACCAGCCGGGACAGGGGGAACACCGGGGAGCTGTTTTTT
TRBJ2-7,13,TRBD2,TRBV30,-,CAWSLGGGYEQYF,TGTGCCTGGAGTCTCGGGGGGGGCTACGAGCAGTACTTC
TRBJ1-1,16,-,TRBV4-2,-,CASSQEESYGGTEAFF,TGTGCCAGCAGCCAAGAGGAATCTTATGGAGGCACTGAAGCTTTCTTT
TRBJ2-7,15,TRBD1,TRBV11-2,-,CASSNRDSSRREQYF,TGTGCCAGCAGCAACCGGGACAGCTCCAGGAGGGAGCAGTACTTC
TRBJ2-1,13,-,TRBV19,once,CASSTFSVNEQFF,TGTGCCAGTAGTACCTTCTCTGTTAATGAGCAGTTCTTC
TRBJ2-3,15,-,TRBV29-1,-,CSTRGQASERDTQYF,TGCAGCACCCGCGGTCAGGCTAGCGAACGAGATACGCAGTATTTT
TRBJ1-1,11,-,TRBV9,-,CASSVDTEAFF,TGTGCCAGCAGCGTAGACACTGAAGCTTTCTTT
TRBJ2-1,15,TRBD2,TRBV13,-,CASSPVSGGTNEQFF,TGTGCCAGCAGCCCCGTTTCGGGAGGAACCAATGAGCAGTTCTTC
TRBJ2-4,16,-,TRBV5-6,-,CASSLWAELAKNIQYF,TGTGCCAGCAGCTTGTGGGCAGAACTAGCCAAAAACATTCAGTACTTC
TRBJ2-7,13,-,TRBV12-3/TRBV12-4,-,CASTAGESYEQYF,TGTGCCAGCACCGCAGGGGAATCCTACGAGCAGTACTTC
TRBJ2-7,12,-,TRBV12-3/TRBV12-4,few,CASSPGLAEQYF,TGTGCCAGCAGCCCGGGCCTGGCCGAGCAGTACTTC
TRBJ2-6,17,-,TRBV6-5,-,CASSYRTSASGANVLTF,TGTGCCAGCAGTTATAGGACTTCCGCCTCTGGGGCCAACGTCCTGACTTTC
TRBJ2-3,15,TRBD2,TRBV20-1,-,CSVAGSGRDTDTQYF,TGCAGTGTAGCTGGAAGTGGGAGGGACACAGATACGCAGTATTTT
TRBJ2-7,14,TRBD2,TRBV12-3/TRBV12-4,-,CASSPSGSQYEQYF,TGTGCCAGCAGTCCGAGCGGGAGTCAGTACGAGCAGTACTTC
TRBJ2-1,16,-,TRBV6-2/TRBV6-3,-,CASSYSRSAGYNEQFF,TGTGCCAGCAGTTACTCGAGGTCGGCGGGCTACAATGAGCAGTTCTTC
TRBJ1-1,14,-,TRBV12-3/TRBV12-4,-,CASSLDRFPTEAFF,TGTGCCAGCAGTCTCGACAGGTTTCCCACTGAAGCTTTCTTT
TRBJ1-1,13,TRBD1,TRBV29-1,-,CSTTGGANTEAFF,TGCAGCACGACAGGGGGCGCGAACACTGAAGCTTTCTTT
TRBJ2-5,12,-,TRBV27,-,CASRTTLGTQYF,TGTGCCAGCAGGACAACGCTAGGGACCCAGTACTTC
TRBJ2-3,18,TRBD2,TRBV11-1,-,CASSQGLAGEGGTDTQYF,TGTGCCAGCAGCCAGGGACTAGCGGGAGAGGGAGGCACAGATACGCAGTATTTT
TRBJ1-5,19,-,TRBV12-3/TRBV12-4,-,CASSQETEIGGLANQPQHF,TGTGCCAGCAGTCAAGAGACTGAAATCGGGGGACTAGCAAATCAGCCCCAGCATTTT
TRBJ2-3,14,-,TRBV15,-,CATRGARELDTQYF,TGTGCCACCAGAGGAGCGAGAGAGTTAGATACGCAGTATTTT
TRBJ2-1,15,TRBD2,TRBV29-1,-,CSVGVYRGVYNEQFF,TGCAGCGTCGGCGTTTACCGGGGGGTCTACAATGAGCAGTTCTTC
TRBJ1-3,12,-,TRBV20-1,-,CSAHYSGNTIYF,TGCAGTGCCCATTACTCTGGAAACACCATATATTTT
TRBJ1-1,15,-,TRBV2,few,CASSELGGYSTEAFF,TGTGCCAGCAGTGAACTCGGAGGGTACAGCACTGAAGCTTTCTTT
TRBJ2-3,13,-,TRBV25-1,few,CASSEGYTDTQYF,TGTGCCAGCAGTGAAGGGTACACAGATACGCAGTATTTT
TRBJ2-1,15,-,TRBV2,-,CASRESEVAYNEQFF,TGTGCCAGCAGGGAATCGGAAGTGGCCTACAATGAGCAGTTCTTC
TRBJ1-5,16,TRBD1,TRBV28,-,CASRTQGDNRNQPQHF,TGTGCCAGCAGAACCCAGGGGGACAATCGCAATCAGCCCCAGCATTTT
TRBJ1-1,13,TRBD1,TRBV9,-,CASSGGTATEAFF,TGTGCCAGCAGCGGCGGGACAGCTACTGAAGCTTTCTTT
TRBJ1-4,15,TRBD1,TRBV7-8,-,CASSQRTGGSEKLFF,TGTGCCAGCAGCCAAAGGACAGGGGGTTCTGAAAAACTGTTTTTT
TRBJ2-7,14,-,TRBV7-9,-,CASSLSHGTYEQYF,TGTGCCAGCAGCTTGAGCCACGGGACCTACGAGCAGTACTTC
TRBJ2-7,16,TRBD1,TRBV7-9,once,CASSFNRDRGHYEQYF,TGTGCCAGCAGCTTTAACCGGGACAGGGGCCACTACGAGCAGTACTTC
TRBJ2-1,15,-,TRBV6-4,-,CASSERTDSYNEQFF,TGTGCCAGCAGTGAGAGGACAGACTCCTACAATGAGCAGTTCTTC
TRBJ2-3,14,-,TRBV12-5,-,CASGDSSWGDTQYF,TGTGCTAGTGGGGACAGCAGCTGGGGAGATACGCAGTATTTT
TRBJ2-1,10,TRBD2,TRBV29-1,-,CSVASGGQFF,TGCAGCGTTGCTAGCGGGGGACAGTTCTTC
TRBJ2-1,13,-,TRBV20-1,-,CSARGDRDYEQFF,TGCAGTGCTAGGGGTGACAGGGACTATGAGCAGTTCTTC
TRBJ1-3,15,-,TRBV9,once,CASSVGLGQGNTIYF,TGTGCCAGCAGCGTAGGTTTAGGGCAAGGAAACACCATATATTTT
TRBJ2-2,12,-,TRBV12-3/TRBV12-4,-,CASGPLTGELFF,TGTGCCAGCGGGCCTCTCACCGGGGAGCTGTTTTTT
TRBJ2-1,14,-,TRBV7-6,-,CASRTDLSYNEQFF,TGTGCCAGCAGGACAGATCTCTCCTACAATGAGCAGTTCTTC
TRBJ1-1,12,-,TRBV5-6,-,CASSLLGLEAFF,TGTGCCAGCAGCTTACTCGGGCTTGAAGCTTTCTTT
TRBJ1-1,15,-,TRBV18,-,CASSPPEGHYTEAFF,TGTGCCAGCTCACCACCGGAGGGGCACTACACTGAAGCTTTCTTT
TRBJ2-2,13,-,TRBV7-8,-,CASSSGRGGELFF,TGTGCCAGCAGCTCCGGCCGGGGCGGGGAGCTGTTTTTT
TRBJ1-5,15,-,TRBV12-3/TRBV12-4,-,CASSPTSASNQPQHF,TGTGCCAGCAGCCCCACCTCAGCTAGCAATCAGCCCCAGCATTTT
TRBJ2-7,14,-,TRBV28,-,CASSLPGPSYEQYF,TGTGCCAGCAGTTTGCCAGGACCGTCCTACGAGCAGTACTTC
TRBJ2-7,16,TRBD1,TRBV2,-,CASSVHRDRESYEQYF,TGTGCCAGCAGTGTACACCGGGACAGGGAATCCTACGAGCAGTACTTC
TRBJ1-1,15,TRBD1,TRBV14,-,CASSQGLGGYTEAFF,TGTGCCAGCAGCCAAGGTCTAGGGGGCTACACTGAAGCTTTCTTT
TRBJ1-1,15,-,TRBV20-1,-,CSAKGSDTGSTEAFF,TGCAGTGCTAAGGGCAGCGATACGGGGAGCACTGAAGCTTTCTTT
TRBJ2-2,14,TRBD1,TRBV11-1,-,CASTGQGYTGELFF,TGTGCCAGCACCGGACAGGGGTACACCGGGGAGCTGTTTTTT
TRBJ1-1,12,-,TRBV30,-,CAWSVFGTEAFF,TGTGCCTGGAGTGTATTCGGCACTGAAGCTTTCTTT
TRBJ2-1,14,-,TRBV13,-,CASTPRGAYNEQFF,TGTGCCAGCACTCCACGGGGGGCTTACAATGAGCAGTTCTTC
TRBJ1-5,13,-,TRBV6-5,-,CASAGSSNQPQHF,TGTGCCAGCGCAGGCTCTAGCAATCAGCCCCAGCATTTT
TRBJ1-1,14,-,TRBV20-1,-,CSASRRDRNTEAFF,TGCAGTGCTAGCCGGAGGGACCGGAACACTGAAGCTTTCTTT
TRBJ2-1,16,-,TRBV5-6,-,CASSFPLGSSYNEQFF,TGTGCCAGCAGCTTCCCCCTGGGGAGCTCCTACAATGAGCAGTTCTTC